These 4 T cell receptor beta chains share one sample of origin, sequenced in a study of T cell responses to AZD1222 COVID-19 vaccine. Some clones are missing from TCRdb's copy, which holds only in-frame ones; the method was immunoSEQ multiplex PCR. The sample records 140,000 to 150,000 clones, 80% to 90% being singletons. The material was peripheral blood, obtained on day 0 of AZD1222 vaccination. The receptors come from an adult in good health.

DNA of the CDR3: TGTGCCAGCACTAGACTAGCGGGGACCCCCTCCGAGCAGTACTTC. Encoded protein: CASTRLAGTPSEQYF. The chain uses TRBV2 and TRBJ2-7; 11 bases are shared with TRBD2. Trimming cost V 7 bases and J 6 bases; bases outside gene matches: 11. CDR3 length: 15 amino acids. Germline loops: CDR1 SNHLY, CDR2 FYNNEI.

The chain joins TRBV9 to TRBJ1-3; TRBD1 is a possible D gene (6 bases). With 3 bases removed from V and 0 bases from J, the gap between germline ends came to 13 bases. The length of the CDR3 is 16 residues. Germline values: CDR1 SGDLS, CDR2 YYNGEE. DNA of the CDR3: TGTGCCAGCAGCGCCACGGCGGGGGCCTCTGGAAACACCATATATTTT. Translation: CASSATAGASGNTIYF.

CDR3 DNA: TGTGCCAGCAGCACCGGCTCGGGACAGGGGTTCGGGGACACCATATATTTT. Encoded protein: CASSTGSGQGFGDTIYF. V is TRBV13 and J is TRBJ1-3, with 10 positions matching TRBD1. Looked up from germline, CDR1 is PRHDT and CDR2 is FYEKMQ (reference sequence). The CDR3 totals 17 residues. V was clipped by 5 bases and J by 8 bases; unmatched bases: 15.

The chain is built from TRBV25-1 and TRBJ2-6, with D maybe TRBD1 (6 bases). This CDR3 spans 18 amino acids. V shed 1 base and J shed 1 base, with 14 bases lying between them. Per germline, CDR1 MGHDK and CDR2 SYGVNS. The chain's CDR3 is CASSEWGRGRSGANVLTF. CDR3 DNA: TGTGCCAGCAGTGAATGGGGCAGGGGACGGTCTGGGGCCAACGTCCTGACTTTC. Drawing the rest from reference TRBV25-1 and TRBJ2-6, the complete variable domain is EADIYQTPRYLVIGTGKKITLECSQTMGHDKMYWYQQDPGMELHLIHYSYGVNSTEKGDLSSESTVSRIRTEHFPLTLESARPSHTSQYLCASSEWGRGRSGANVLTFGAGSRLTVL.